This T cell receptor beta chain derives from a study of blood T cell repertoires in COVID-19. Study-level background: The analysed material was cDNA or gDNA that came from T cells, B-cell-depleted T cells, or PBMCs.

Authors' processing steps: Amplification of reference gene primers provided the estimated nucleated cell counts. Profiling relied on immunoSEQ multiplex PCR, and the TCRdb table lists in-frame clones only, not all of them. V, J and clone size were drawn from that table, and D and trimming were deduced from the DNA. The data hold about 250,000 clones, with just over 85% observed a single time. The CDR3 has 15 residues. The germline CDR1 and CDR2 sequences are SGHRS and YFSETQ. Trimming cost V 6 bases and J 3 bases; bases outside gene matches: 10. The receptor was derived from a man older than 75 with acute or convalescent COVID-19. The specimen sequenced was peripheral blood. V gene TRBV5-1 combines with J gene TRBJ2-7, with 9 bases fitting TRBD1. The CDR3 sequence: CASKPQTGGSYEQYF. In DNA, the CDR3 is TGCGCCAGCAAACCCCAGACAGGGGGAAGCTACGAGCAGTACTTC.